This TCR beta chain was captured in a study of post-analysis software for immune sequencing data. Unique molecular identifiers were carried by the TCR beta cDNA libraries. TCRdb re-called the PCR reads with MiXCR, one entry per CDR3 protein. The table lists more than 500,000 distinct CDR3 sequences, 30% to 40% of them singletons. Findings of the study overall: Among four to six TRBV segments more frequent in patients than controls were TRBV5-6, TRBV5-1 and TRBV20-1.

Germline-derived CDR1 and CDR2 are DFQATT and SNEGSKA (reference sequence). V lost 0 bases, J lost 1 base, and 12 bases lay in between. CDR3 length: 15 residues. This clonotype appeared a few times. Its antigen is undetermined. The sample consisted of blood. The receptor was isolated from a girl aged 2 to 17 with multiple sclerosis. The chain links TRBV20-1 to TRBJ2-5; D possibly corresponds to TRBD2 (5 bases). In DNA form, the CDR3 reads TGCAGTGCTAGAGATAAAATCGGGGTCCAAGAGACCCAGTACTTC. It is translated as CSARDKIGVQETQYF.